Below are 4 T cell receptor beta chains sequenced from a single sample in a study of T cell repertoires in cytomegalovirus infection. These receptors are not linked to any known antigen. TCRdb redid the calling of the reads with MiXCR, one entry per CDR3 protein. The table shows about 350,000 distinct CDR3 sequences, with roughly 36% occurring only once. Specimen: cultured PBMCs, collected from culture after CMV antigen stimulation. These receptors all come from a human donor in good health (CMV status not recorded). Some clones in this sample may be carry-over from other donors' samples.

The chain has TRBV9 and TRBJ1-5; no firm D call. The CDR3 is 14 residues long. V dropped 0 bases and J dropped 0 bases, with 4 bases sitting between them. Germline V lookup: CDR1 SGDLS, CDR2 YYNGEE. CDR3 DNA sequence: TGTGCCAGCAGCGTAGACGGTAGCAATCAGCCCCAGCATTTT. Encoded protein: CASSVDGSNQPQHF. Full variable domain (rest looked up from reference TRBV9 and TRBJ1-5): DSGVTQTPKHLITATGQRVTLRCSPRSGDLSVYWYQQSLDQGLQFLIQYYNGEERAKGNILERFSAQQFPDLHSELNLSSLELGDSALYFCASSVDGSNQPQHFGDGTRLSIL.

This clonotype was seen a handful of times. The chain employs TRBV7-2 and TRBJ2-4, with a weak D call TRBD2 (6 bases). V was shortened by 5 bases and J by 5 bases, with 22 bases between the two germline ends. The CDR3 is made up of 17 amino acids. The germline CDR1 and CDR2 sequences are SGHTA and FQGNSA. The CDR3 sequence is CASSAVPGRDAQNIQYF. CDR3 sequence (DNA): TGTGCCAGCAGCGCAGTCCCCGGGCGGGACGCCCAAAACATTCAGTACTTC.

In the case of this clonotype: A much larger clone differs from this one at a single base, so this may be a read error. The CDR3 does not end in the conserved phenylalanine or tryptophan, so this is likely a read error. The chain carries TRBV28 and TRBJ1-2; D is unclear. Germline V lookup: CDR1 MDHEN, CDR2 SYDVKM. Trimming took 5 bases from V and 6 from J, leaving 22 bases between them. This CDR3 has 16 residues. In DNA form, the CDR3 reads TGTGCCAGCAGTCCCTCCAGGCGGGCACTAAGACATGGCTACACCGTC. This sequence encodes CASSPSRRALRHGYTV.

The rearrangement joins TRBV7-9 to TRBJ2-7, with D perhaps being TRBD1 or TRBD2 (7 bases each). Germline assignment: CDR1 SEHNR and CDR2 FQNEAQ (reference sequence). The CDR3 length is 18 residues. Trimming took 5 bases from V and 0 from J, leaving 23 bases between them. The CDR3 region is CASSTGVGGGVSSYEQYV. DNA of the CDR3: TGTGCCAGCAGCACAGGGGTGGGAGGGGGCGTTAGCTCCTACGAGCAGTACGTC.